The clone carrying this T cell receptor (beta chain) was counted at least ten times. The data derive from a study of T cells in Graves' hyperthyroidism and ophthalmopathy. Germline V gene sequence: CDR1 DFQATT, CDR2 SNEGSKA (reference sequence). V was cut by 3 bases and J by 4 bases, with 10 bases left in between. CDR3 length equals 13 residues. Template material for amplifying TCR beta CDR3 regions consisted of RNA transcripts. During a first-round RT-PCR of the TCR CDR3, the HTBI primer set was used. TCRdb used MiXCR to reprocess the multiplex PCR reads, holding one entry per CDR3 protein. The profile shows about 250,000 distinct CDR3 sequences, approximately 23% of them singletons.

Sequencing was performed on blood. The source of this sequence is a middle-aged woman with Graves' ophthalmopathy. The chain combines TRBV20-1 with TRBJ2-4; no definite D call. In DNA, the CDR3 is TGCAGTGCTAGGGGCAGCCTAAAAAACATTCAGTACTTC. Residues: CSARGSLKNIQYF.